The 12 T cell receptor beta chains below were found in one sample sequenced in a study of T cell responses to AZD1222 COVID-19 vaccine (dated by TCRdb to the early 2020s). Receptor libraries were prepared by the immunoSEQ multiplex PCR assay. TCRdb holds this immuneACCESS table with in-frame rearrangements only. Some clones are missing; in checked studies, unresolved V genes explain under half, and the rest has no known cause. This sample has about 210,000 clones in its table, and less than 95% of those were observed once. The biggest ten clones account for roughly 1.8% of the sample. The time point label for this specimen denotes: about 28 days (+/-7) after the second vaccine dose. The treatment or condition label here, explained by the study, means: meningococcal conjugate vaccine given as trial control. The sequences come from peripheral blood, collected 28 days after the second dose of the MenACWY control vaccine. The receptors stem from an adult who received the MenACWY meningococcal vaccine as a control.

A single count supports this clone. V gene TRBV5-6 combines with J gene TRBJ2-3; 7 positions agree with TRBD2. CDR1 is SGHDT, CDR2 YYEEEE, per germline. CDR3 size: 14 residues. Losses at the gene ends were 5 bases for V and 3 bases for J; bases not matched to a gene: 6. Written as DNA, the CDR3 is TGTGCCAGCAGATCCGGGACTATAACAGATACGCAGTATTTT. This codes for CASRSGTITDTQYF.

The chain combines TRBV30 with TRBJ2-1; D is uncertain. CDR1 is GTSNPN, CDR2 SVGIG, per germline (reference sequence). Deletions cut 0 bases from V and 10 bases from J, with 13 bases between. The CDR3 contains 13 residues. The CDR3 DNA reads as TGTGCCTGGAGTGTGAGGCAGGAACGAGAGCAGTTCTTC. Its translation: CAWSVRQEREQFF.

The chain couples TRBV28 to TRBJ2-7, with 11 bases that match TRBD2. The CDR3 length is 15 residues. With 6 bases clipped from V and 4 bases from J, the junction kept 8 bases outside the gene matches. Germline V gene sequence: CDR1 MDHEN, CDR2 SYDVKM. The DNA for the CDR3 is TGTGCCAGCAGCCATGGTACTAGCGGGAGTTACGAGCAGTACTTC. This sequence encodes CASSHGTSGSYEQYF.

The rearrangement joins TRBV4-3 to TRBJ1-4; 7 bases agree with TRBD1. Germline V CDR1 and CDR2: LGHNA, YSLEER. V dropped 5 bases and J dropped 6; count of bases not matched to a gene: 12. The CDR3 sequence is 16 residues long. The CDR3 DNA follows: TGCGCCAGCAGCGAAAGTTGGAGGACAGGTTATGAAAAACTGTTTTTT. It codes for CASSESWRTGYEKLFF.

This clone has just one count. The chain recombines TRBV6-1 with TRBJ1-3; D uncertain. CDR1 MNHNS and CDR2 SASEGT come from the germline V gene. The CDR3 has 13 amino acids. V gave up 8 bases and J gave up 0 bases, with 8 bases separating them. CDR3 sequence: CASRIYSGNTIYF. The CDR3 bases are TGTGCCAGCCGGATTTACTCTGGAAACACCATATATTTT.

CDR3 nucleotides: TGTGCCAGCAGCGGGGCAAAGAACACTGAAGCTTTCTTT. Translation: CASSGAKNTEAFF. The rearrangement uses TRBV9 and TRBJ1-1; unclear D gene. This CDR3 comprises 13 residues. V shed 3 bases and J shed 1 base, with 7 bases lying between them. The germline CDR1 and CDR2 sequences are SGDLS and YYNGEE.

The V gene is TRBV27, the J gene TRBJ1-1, with D unresolved. Between the trimmed V and J ends, which lost 3 bases and 2 bases, there was a span of 7 bases. The CDR3 has 13 amino acids. In germline, CDR1 is MNHEY, CDR2 SMNVEV (reference sequence). CDR3 amino acids: CASSFTSNTEAFF. CDR3 in DNA: TGTGCCAGCAGTTTTACATCCAACACTGAAGCTTTCTTT.

This clone appeared a few times. The chain uses TRBV7-9 and TRBJ2-7; 7 nucleotides line up with TRBD2. The length of the CDR3 is 15 residues. J was trimmed by 6 bases and V by 2 bases; bases with no gene match: 10. The germline CDR1 and CDR2 sequences are SEHNR and FQNEAQ (reference sequence). This chain's CDR3 is CASSLSAGVHGEQYF. In DNA form, the CDR3 reads TGTGCCAGCAGCTTATCGGCGGGAGTCCACGGCGAGCAGTACTTC.

With respect to this clone: Different DNA sequences within this sample yield the same CDR3. This chain joins TRBV6-1 and TRBJ1-5; D possibly corresponds to TRBD1 (5 bases). The CDR3 spans 13 residues. The V end lost 3 bases, the J end lost 6 bases, and 9 bases lay between the germline ends. The germline V gene encodes CDR1 MNHNS and CDR2 SASEGT. The CDR3 nucleotides read TGTGCCAGCAGTGAGGGGGATGGTCAGCCCCAGCATTTT. Translating gives CASSEGDGQPQHF.

The rearrangement uses TRBV5-1 and TRBJ2-2, with 8 bases aligning to TRBD1. CDR1 and CDR2 (germline): SGHRS, YFSETQ. V trimming: 2 bases; J trimming: 5 bases; junction bases outside the gene matches: 2. CDR3 length: 14 amino acids. CDR3 DNA sequence: TGCGCCAGCAGCTTAACAGGGGGGACCGGGGAGCTGTTTTTT. Encoded protein: CASSLTGGTGELFF.

The V and J genes are TRBV28 and TRBJ2-2, with TRBD1 identical over 9 bases. The germline V gene encodes CDR1 MDHEN and CDR2 SYDVKM. The CDR3 spans 14 residues. The trim removed 6 bases at V and 1 base at J, leaving 0 bases unmatched. This CDR3 reads CASRTGGNTGELFF. CDR3 nucleotides: TGTGCCAGCAGGACAGGGGGGAACACCGGGGAGCTGTTTTTT.

J is TRBJ2-3 and V is TRBV14; D is ambiguous. This CDR3 spans 14 amino acids. V was shortened by 1 base and J by 2 bases, with 7 bases between the two germline ends. CDR1 and CDR2 from the germline V gene are SGHDN and FVKESK. The DNA for the CDR3 is TGTGCCAGCAGCCAAGTGGCGAACACAGATACGCAGTATTTT. Amino acids: CASSQVANTDTQYF. The full variable domain, its missing parts supplied by reference TRBV14 and TRBJ2-3, is EAGVTQFPSHSVIEKGQTVTLRCDPISGHDNLYWYRRVMGKEIKFLLHFVKESKQDESGMPNNRFLAERTGGTYSTLKVQPAELEDSGVYFCASSQVANTDTQYFGPGTRLTVL.